Listed below are T cell receptor beta chains from one sample, sequenced in a study of T cell responses to AZD1222 COVID-19 vaccine. Repertoires were generated with immunoSEQ multiplex PCR, while TCRdb's copy carries only in-frame clones and drops some. The sample has 150,000 to 200,000 clones, approximately 90% seen once. Here the sequenced sample was peripheral blood, taken on day 0 of AZD1222 vaccination. The receptors originated from an adult in good health. CDR3s include the opening cysteine and the closing phenylalanine or tryptophan. A D gene is named only where the DNA matches it firmly. Size is stated for part of the rows, as once, few or many counts, or as a class when the clone is expanded.

d_call j_call v_call clone_size cdr3_aa cdr3_nt
TRBD1 TRBJ1-5 TRBV5-4 - CASSLQGAYQPQHF TGTGCCAGCAGCCTACAGGGGGCGTATCAGCCCCAGCATTTT
- TRBJ2-5 TRBV7-9 - CASSPKAVMETQYF TGTGCCAGCAGTCCTAAGGCGGTGATGGAGACCCAGTACTTC
TRBD1 TRBJ2-7 TRBV27 - CASSFRQGWYEQYF TGTGCCAGCAGTTTCCGACAGGGTTGGTACGAGCAGTACTTC
TRBD1 TRBJ2-1 TRBV29-1 - CSVGTGRGGTDNEQFF TGCAGCGTTGGGACAGGGCGGGGCGGGACTGACAATGAGCAGTTCTTC
- TRBJ1-6 TRBV19 - CASSIDAGASSYNSPLHF TGTGCCAGTAGTATAGATGCGGGAGCTAGCTCCTATAATTCACCCCTCCACTTT
TRBD1 TRBJ2-6 TRBV19 - CASSRTGTGESGANVLTF TGTGCCAGTAGTAGGACCGGGACAGGGGAATCTGGGGCCAACGTCCTGACTTTC
TRBD2 TRBJ2-7 TRBV6-5 - CASSLLAETYEQYF TGTGCCAGCAGTTTACTAGCGGAAACCTACGAGCAGTACTTC
TRBD1 TRBJ2-7 TRBV11-1 once CASSWTGNEQYF TGTGCCAGCAGCTGGACAGGGAACGAGCAGTACTTC
- TRBJ2-7 TRBV7-8 - CASSLNPLGSSYEQYF TGTGCCAGCAGCTTAAACCCCCTCGGCAGTTCCTACGAGCAGTACTTC
- TRBJ2-1 TRBV18 few CASSPGANEQFF TGTGCCAGCTCACCCGGGGCTAATGAGCAGTTCTTC
- TRBJ2-2 TRBV4-2 - CASSQERITGELFF TGTGCCAGCAGCCAAGAAAGGATCACCGGGGAGCTGTTTTTT
- TRBJ2-7 TRBV7-2 - CASSFSTGAPFEQYF TGTGCCAGCAGCTTCTCAACGGGGGCCCCGTTCGAGCAGTACTTC
- TRBJ1-3 TRBV7-2 - CASSIDTDTIYF TGTGCCAGCAGCATTGACACAGACACCATATATTTT
- TRBJ2-5 TRBV3-1/TRBV3-2 - CASSQDSETQYF TGTGCCAGCAGCCAAGACTCGGAGACCCAGTACTTC
- TRBJ1-1 TRBV7-6 - CASSAGAGTEAFF TGTGCCAGCAGTGCAGGGGCGGGCACTGAAGCTTTCTTT
TRBD1 TRBJ2-2 TRBV6-2/TRBV6-3 few CASSYNQGTGHTGELFF TGTGCCAGCAGTTACAACCAAGGGACAGGGCATACCGGGGAGCTGTTTTTT
TRBD1 TRBJ1-1 TRBV6-5 - CASSRTGDTEAFF TGTGCCAGCAGCCGGACAGGGGACACTGAAGCTTTCTTT
- TRBJ1-1 TRBV6-1 - CASSENRVRGTEAFF TGTGCCAGCAGTGAAAATCGGGTCAGGGGCACTGAAGCTTTCTTT
- TRBJ1-3 TRBV4-1 - CASSQGSPGNTIYF TGCGCCAGCAGCCAGGGGTCCCCTGGAAACACCATATATTTT
- TRBJ2-7 TRBV29-1 - CSVARLANEQYF TGCAGCGTTGCCCGGTTGGCGAACGAGCAGTACTTC
- TRBJ2-7 TRBV7-2 few CASSLDQGTYEQYF TGTGCCAGCAGCTTAGATCAGGGGACCTACGAGCAGTACTTC
- TRBJ2-1 TRBV19 once CASSILAGEQFF TGTGCCAGTAGTATATTGGCAGGTGAGCAGTTCTTC
- TRBJ2-7 TRBV2 - CASSYREGTHEQYF TGTGCCAGCAGTTATCGTGAGGGAACCCACGAGCAGTACTTC
TRBD1 TRBJ1-4 TRBV7-6 few CASSLGTGIDEKLFF TGTGCCAGCAGCCTAGGGACAGGGATAGATGAAAAACTGTTTTTT
- TRBJ2-3 TRBV7-8 - CASSLAILKGLVTDTQYF TGTGCCAGCAGCTTAGCGATACTAAAGGGGCTCGTCACAGATACGCAGTATTTT
- TRBJ1-2 TRBV6-2/TRBV6-3 - CASSYSRGTGYTF TGTGCCAGCAGTTACTCCAGGGGAACTGGCTACACCTTC
- TRBJ1-2 TRBV9 - CASSDRVARPANYGYTF TGTGCCAGCAGCGACCGCGTGGCCAGACCGGCTAACTATGGCTACACCTTC
TRBD1 TRBJ1-2 TRBV18 - CASSPGTGGNYGYTF TGTGCCAGCTCACCAGGGACAGGGGGAAACTATGGCTACACCTTC
TRBD1 TRBJ2-7 TRBV5-1 - CASSRTGTAYEQYF TGCGCCAGCAGCAGGACAGGGACGGCTTACGAGCAGTACTTC
TRBD2 TRBJ2-7 TRBV10-3 - CAIRTSGNSYEQYF TGTGCCATACGGACTAGCGGTAACTCCTACGAGCAGTACTTC
- TRBJ2-3 TRBV3-1/TRBV3-2 once CASSQEGVLGAADTQYF TGTGCCAGCAGCCAAGAAGGTGTCTTGGGGGCGGCGGATACGCAGTATTTT
- TRBJ1-1 TRBV28 - CASSLYRGAGTEAFF TGTGCCAGCAGTTTATATCGGGGGGCGGGCACTGAAGCTTTCTTT
- TRBJ2-2 TRBV5-4 - CASSPGTVNTGELFF TGTGCCAGCAGCCCCGGGACGGTGAACACCGGGGAGCTGTTTTTT
- TRBJ1-1 TRBV18 - CASSRGGSKTEAFF TGTGCCAGCTCACGGGGAGGGTCGAAAACTGAAGCTTTCTTT
- TRBJ1-3 TRBV6-2/TRBV6-3 - CASSYSRGLAASGNTIYF TGTGCCAGCAGTTACTCGAGGGGTCTGGCTGCCTCTGGAAACACCATATATTTT
- TRBJ1-4 TRBV24-1 - CATSVPGNEKLFF TGCGCCACCAGTGTCCCAGGGAACGAAAAACTGTTTTTT
- TRBJ2-1 TRBV5-5 few CASSLATSYEQFF TGTGCCAGCAGCCTCGCCACTAGTTATGAGCAGTTCTTC
- TRBJ1-4 TRBV6-1 - CASSEQPTSGSWVANEKLFF TGTGCCAGCAGTGAGCAACCAACCTCGGGGTCTTGGGTAGCTAATGAAAAACTGTTTTTT
- TRBJ2-3 TRBV4-2 - CASSQDPFSLSGGTDTQYF TGTGCCAGCAGCCAAGATCCATTTTCCCTAAGCGGTGGGACAGATACGCAGTATTTT
- TRBJ2-3 TRBV9 once CASKAAGTDTQYF TGTGCCAGCAAGGCTGCTGGTACTGATACGCAGTATTTT
- TRBJ2-1 TRBV4-1 - CASSQQGNEQFF TGCGCCAGCAGCCAACAAGGTAATGAGCAGTTCTTC
- TRBJ1-5 TRBV6-1 - CASSEARQPQHF TGTGCCAGCAGTGAAGCCCGACAGCCCCAGCATTTT
- TRBJ2-7 TRBV21-1 once CASSQVGSHEQYF TGTGCCAGCAGCCAAGTGGGTTCTCACGAGCAGTACTTC
- TRBJ1-2 TRBV12-3/TRBV12-4 few CASSFGNHGYTF TGTGCCAGCAGTTTCGGAAATCATGGCTACACCTTC
- TRBJ2-4 TRBV7-8 - CASSPLDEAKNIQYF TGTGCCAGCAGCCCCCTCGATGAGGCCAAAAACATTCAGTACTTC
TRBD1 TRBJ1-2 TRBV28 - CASWGQGVGYGYTF TGTGCCAGCTGGGGACAGGGGGTAGGCTATGGCTACACCTTC
- TRBJ1-6 TRBV27 few CASSPGGSPLHF TGTGCCAGCTCACCGGGAGGTTCACCCCTCCACTTT
- TRBJ2-4 TRBV15 medium-sized CATSRDRSGNIQYF TGTGCCACCAGCAGAGATAGAAGTGGAAACATTCAGTACTTC
- TRBJ1-1 TRBV3-1/TRBV3-2 once CASSQDLRNTEAFF TGTGCCAGCAGCCAAGATTTACGGAACACTGAAGCTTTCTTT
- TRBJ2-1 TRBV5-6 - CASSLAGGAGWNEQFF TGTGCCAGCAGCTTGGCAGGGGGAGCGGGATGGAATGAGCAGTTCTTC
TRBD1 TRBJ1-2 TRBV7-9 - CASSLGQGAISSTF TGTGCCAGCAGCTTAGGACAGGGCGCGATTTCGAGCACCTTC